A selection of T cell receptor beta chains follows, all from one sample in a study of cytomegalovirus exposure and HLA in healthy donors. Libraries were prepared by immunoSEQ multiplex PCR; TCRdb keeps only in-frame clonotypes and omits some of them. The sample lists over 55,000 clones, around 87% occurring once. The sample taken for sequencing was PBMCs. The receptors originated from a woman aged 25 to 45 in good health and CMV-seropositive. Both conserved end residues are part of each CDR3. D genes are given only for firm matches. Size is omitted from some rows. Given values are once, few, many or a class for expanded clones.

CDR3	DNA	D	V	J	size
CASSLGHFYEQFF	TGCGCCAGCAGCTTGGGACATTTCTATGAGCAGTTCTTC	.	TRBV5-1	TRBJ2-1	few
CATRQSPSYEQYF	TGTGCCACCAGACAGAGCCCTTCCTACGAGCAGTACTTC	.	TRBV5-5	TRBJ2-7	.
CASSLDGWGLLEEQYF	TGTGCCAGCAGCTTAGATGGTTGGGGGCTTTTGGAGGAGCAGTACTTC	.	TRBV11-1	TRBJ2-7	.
CASSLGGERVIEAFF	TGCGCCAGCAGCTTGGGAGGTGAGAGGGTCATTGAAGCTTTCTTT	.	TRBV5-1	TRBJ1-1	.
CASSLTVNTEAFF	TGTGCCAGCAGTTTGACAGTGAACACTGAAGCTTTCTTT	.	TRBV28	TRBJ1-1	.
CASRESGGRETQYF	TGTGCCAGCAGGGAATCAGGGGGCCGAGAGACCCAGTACTTC	TRBD1	TRBV28	TRBJ2-5	once
CASMGHRSGANVLTF	TGTGCCAGTATGGGGCACCGCTCTGGGGCCAACGTCCTGACTTTC	.	TRBV19	TRBJ2-6	once
CASSSLAGTTSYEQYF	TGTGCCAGCAGTTCCCTAGCGGGAACCACCTCCTACGAGCAGTACTTC	TRBD2	TRBV28	TRBJ2-7	once
CASSLGASGRGAKNIQYF	TGTGCCAGCAGTTTAGGGGCTTCCGGGAGGGGAGCCAAAAACATTCAGTACTTC	TRBD2	TRBV28	TRBJ2-4	.
CASSSPRARGRGSPSSYNEQFF	TGCGCCAGCAGCTCCCCGCGGGCTCGGGGGAGGGGTTCCCCCAGCTCCTACAATGAGCAGTTCTTC	TRBD2	TRBV5-1	TRBJ2-1	.
CASSKQGYKRNEQYF	TGTGCCAGCAGTAAACAGGGATACAAGCGGAACGAGCAGTACTTC	.	TRBV6-5	TRBJ2-7	.
CASSFWGGYTGELFF	TGTGCCAGCAGCTTCTGGGGGGGTTACACCGGGGAGCTGTTTTTT	TRBD2	TRBV5-8	TRBJ2-2	.
CASSLEGVGTDTQYF	TGTGCCAGCAGCTTAGAGGGAGTGGGCACAGATACGCAGTATTTT	.	TRBV7-2	TRBJ2-3	.
CASSLLGGSSGNTIYF	TGTGCCAGCAGTTTATTAGGCGGCAGCTCTGGAAACACCATATATTTT	.	TRBV28	TRBJ1-3	.
CASSLGRVSIHRETQYF	TGTGCCAGCAGTTTAGGCAGGGTGTCTATCCATCGAGAGACCCAGTACTTC	.	TRBV28	TRBJ2-5	.
CASSLERGWDTEAFF	TGTGCCAGCAGCTTAGAAAGGGGGTGGGACACTGAAGCTTTCTTT	.	TRBV7-2	TRBJ1-1	.
CASSTPGQGYTEAFF	TGTGCCAGCAGTACGCCGGGACAGGGCTACACTGAAGCTTTCTTT	TRBD1	TRBV27	TRBJ1-1	once
CQHSFSQPQHF	TGTCAACACAGCTTCTCTCAGCCCCAGCATTTT	.	TRBV19	TRBJ1-5	.
CASSLPRDSWGYTF	TGTGCCAGCAGTTTGCCCCGGGACAGTTGGGGCTACACCTTC	TRBD1	TRBV6-1	TRBJ1-2	.
CASSFTGLAYGYTF	TGTGCCAGCAGCTTTACAGGGTTGGCCTATGGCTACACCTTC	.	TRBV5-5	TRBJ1-2	.
CASSFLHSSNQPQHF	TGTGCCAGTAGCTTCTTGCACAGTAGCAATCAGCCCCAGCATTTT	.	TRBV19	TRBJ1-5	.
CASSYSASESTDTQYF	TGTGCCAGCAGTTACTCCGCTAGCGAAAGCACAGATACGCAGTATTTT	.	TRBV6-5	TRBJ2-3	.
CASSPGQAPAEQYF	TGTGCCAGCAGTCCCGGACAGGCTCCGGCGGAGCAGTACTTC	TRBD1	TRBV2	TRBJ2-5	.
CASRRLGTSGRVYEQYF	TGTGCCAGCAGACGACTCGGGACTAGCGGGAGAGTCTACGAGCAGTACTTC	TRBD2	TRBV9	TRBJ2-7	.
CASSLRLGGASVIYEQYF	TGTGCCAGCAGCTTAAGGCTAGGGGGGGCCTCTGTCATCTACGAGCAGTACTTC	.	TRBV11-2	TRBJ2-7	.
CASTQTSGRELYEQYF	TGTGCCAGCACCCAGACTAGCGGGAGGGAGTTGTACGAGCAGTACTTC	TRBD2	TRBV7-9	TRBJ2-7	.
CASSTTGMLDGYTF	TGTGCCAGCAGTACTACAGGAATGTTGGACGGCTACACCTTC	.	TRBV7-9	TRBJ1-2	.
CASSSFPRAEQFF	TGTGCCAGCAGCTCCTTTCCACGCGCCGAGCAGTTCTTC	.	TRBV6-4	TRBJ2-1	.
CASSALTSGINNEQFF	TGCGCCAGCAGCGCCCTGACTAGCGGGATCAACAATGAGCAGTTCTTC	TRBD2	TRBV5-1	TRBJ2-1	.
CASSLYGSTDTQYF	TGTGCCAGCAGCTTATACGGGAGCACAGATACGCAGTATTTT	.	TRBV13	TRBJ2-3	.
CASSLEVGGRGKNEQYF	TGCGCCAGCAGCTTGGAAGTAGGCGGGAGGGGGAAGAACGAGCAGTACTTC	TRBD2	TRBV5-1	TRBJ2-7	.
CASSHQQGAYEQYF	TGTGCCAGCAGTCACCAACAGGGGGCCTACGAGCAGTACTTC	TRBD1	TRBV27	TRBJ2-7	.
CASSLESGGTLGEQYF	TGTGCCAGCAGCTTAGAGTCGGGCGGGACTCTGGGTGAGCAGTACTTC	.	TRBV5-4	TRBJ2-7	.
CASWTSGFQETQYF	TGTGCCTCTTGGACTAGCGGATTTCAAGAGACCCAGTACTTC	TRBD2	TRBV6-1	TRBJ2-5	.
CASSLALRGGKGPWSPIQYF	TGTGCCAGCAGCTTGGCCCTTAGGGGCGGGAAGGGTCCTTGGTCCCCCATTCAGTACTTC	.	TRBV7-6	TRBJ2-4	.
CASSLRGSEFYEQYF	TGTGCCAGCAGTTTACGTGGGAGCGAATTCTACGAGCAGTACTTC	.	TRBV27	TRBJ2-7	.
CASSSSGREETQYF	TGCGCCAGCAGCTCCTCGGGGAGGGAGGAGACCCAGTACTTC	TRBD2	TRBV5-1	TRBJ2-5	.
CATSPRQAVVAGNTIYF	TGTGCCACCAGCCCGAGACAGGCAGTTGTCGCTGGAAACACCATATATTTT	.	TRBV15	TRBJ1-3	.
CASSPWTGATNEKLFF	TGTGCCAGCAGCCCTTGGACAGGGGCAACTAATGAAAAACTGTTTTTT	TRBD1	TRBV14	TRBJ1-4	.
CASSVGQSNEKLFF	TGTGCCAGCAGTGTGGGGCAGTCGAATGAAAAACTGTTTTTT	.	TRBV2	TRBJ1-4	.
CASSGHLPGANVLTF	TGTGCCAGCAGCGGACACCTTCCTGGGGCCAACGTCCTGACTTTC	.	TRBV9	TRBJ2-6	.
CASTGLAGGDEQFF	TGTGCCAGTACTGGACTAGCTGGAGGTGATGAGCAGTTCTTC	TRBD2	TRBV19	TRBJ2-1	.
CASSLESFGQIYNEQFF	TGTGCCAGCAGTTTAGAGAGCTTCGGACAGATATACAATGAGCAGTTCTTC	.	TRBV28	TRBJ2-1	.
CAILPPGRAEQYF	TGTGCCATCCTACCCCCCGGGAGGGCCGAGCAGTACTTC	TRBD2	TRBV5-4	TRBJ2-7	.
CASSRPPLLAGGRYNEQFF	TGCGCCAGCAGCCGACCCCCACTACTAGCGGGAGGGCGTTACAATGAGCAGTTCTTC	TRBD2	TRBV10-1	TRBJ2-1	once
CASSVGVEVSGANVLTF	TGTGCCAGCAGCGTAGGGGTGGAGGTGTCTGGGGCCAACGTCCTGACTTTC	.	TRBV9	TRBJ2-6	.
CATLSHGREETQYF	TGTGCCACCCTTAGCCACGGGCGGGAAGAGACCCAGTACTTC	.	TRBV19	TRBJ2-5	.
CASSSSYNGHYGYTF	TGTGCCAGCAGCTCTTCATATAATGGGCACTATGGCTACACCTTC	.	TRBV11-1	TRBJ1-2	once
CSVLQGAVETQYF	TGCAGCGTCCTACAGGGAGCCGTAGAGACCCAGTACTTC	.	TRBV29-1	TRBJ2-5	.
CASSLAPRLAGGVKYNEQFF	TGTGCCAGCAGCTTAGCTCCCCGACTAGCGGGAGGAGTAAAGTACAATGAGCAGTTCTTC	TRBD2	TRBV7-6	TRBJ2-1	.
CASSLGGFNEQFF	TGTGCCAGCAGTCTGGGGGGGTTCAATGAGCAGTTCTTC	TRBD2	TRBV7-2	TRBJ2-1	.
CASSLLTSGTHEQYF	TGTGCCAGCAGCTTACTGACTAGCGGGACCCACGAGCAGTACTTC	TRBD2	TRBV7-6	TRBJ2-7	.